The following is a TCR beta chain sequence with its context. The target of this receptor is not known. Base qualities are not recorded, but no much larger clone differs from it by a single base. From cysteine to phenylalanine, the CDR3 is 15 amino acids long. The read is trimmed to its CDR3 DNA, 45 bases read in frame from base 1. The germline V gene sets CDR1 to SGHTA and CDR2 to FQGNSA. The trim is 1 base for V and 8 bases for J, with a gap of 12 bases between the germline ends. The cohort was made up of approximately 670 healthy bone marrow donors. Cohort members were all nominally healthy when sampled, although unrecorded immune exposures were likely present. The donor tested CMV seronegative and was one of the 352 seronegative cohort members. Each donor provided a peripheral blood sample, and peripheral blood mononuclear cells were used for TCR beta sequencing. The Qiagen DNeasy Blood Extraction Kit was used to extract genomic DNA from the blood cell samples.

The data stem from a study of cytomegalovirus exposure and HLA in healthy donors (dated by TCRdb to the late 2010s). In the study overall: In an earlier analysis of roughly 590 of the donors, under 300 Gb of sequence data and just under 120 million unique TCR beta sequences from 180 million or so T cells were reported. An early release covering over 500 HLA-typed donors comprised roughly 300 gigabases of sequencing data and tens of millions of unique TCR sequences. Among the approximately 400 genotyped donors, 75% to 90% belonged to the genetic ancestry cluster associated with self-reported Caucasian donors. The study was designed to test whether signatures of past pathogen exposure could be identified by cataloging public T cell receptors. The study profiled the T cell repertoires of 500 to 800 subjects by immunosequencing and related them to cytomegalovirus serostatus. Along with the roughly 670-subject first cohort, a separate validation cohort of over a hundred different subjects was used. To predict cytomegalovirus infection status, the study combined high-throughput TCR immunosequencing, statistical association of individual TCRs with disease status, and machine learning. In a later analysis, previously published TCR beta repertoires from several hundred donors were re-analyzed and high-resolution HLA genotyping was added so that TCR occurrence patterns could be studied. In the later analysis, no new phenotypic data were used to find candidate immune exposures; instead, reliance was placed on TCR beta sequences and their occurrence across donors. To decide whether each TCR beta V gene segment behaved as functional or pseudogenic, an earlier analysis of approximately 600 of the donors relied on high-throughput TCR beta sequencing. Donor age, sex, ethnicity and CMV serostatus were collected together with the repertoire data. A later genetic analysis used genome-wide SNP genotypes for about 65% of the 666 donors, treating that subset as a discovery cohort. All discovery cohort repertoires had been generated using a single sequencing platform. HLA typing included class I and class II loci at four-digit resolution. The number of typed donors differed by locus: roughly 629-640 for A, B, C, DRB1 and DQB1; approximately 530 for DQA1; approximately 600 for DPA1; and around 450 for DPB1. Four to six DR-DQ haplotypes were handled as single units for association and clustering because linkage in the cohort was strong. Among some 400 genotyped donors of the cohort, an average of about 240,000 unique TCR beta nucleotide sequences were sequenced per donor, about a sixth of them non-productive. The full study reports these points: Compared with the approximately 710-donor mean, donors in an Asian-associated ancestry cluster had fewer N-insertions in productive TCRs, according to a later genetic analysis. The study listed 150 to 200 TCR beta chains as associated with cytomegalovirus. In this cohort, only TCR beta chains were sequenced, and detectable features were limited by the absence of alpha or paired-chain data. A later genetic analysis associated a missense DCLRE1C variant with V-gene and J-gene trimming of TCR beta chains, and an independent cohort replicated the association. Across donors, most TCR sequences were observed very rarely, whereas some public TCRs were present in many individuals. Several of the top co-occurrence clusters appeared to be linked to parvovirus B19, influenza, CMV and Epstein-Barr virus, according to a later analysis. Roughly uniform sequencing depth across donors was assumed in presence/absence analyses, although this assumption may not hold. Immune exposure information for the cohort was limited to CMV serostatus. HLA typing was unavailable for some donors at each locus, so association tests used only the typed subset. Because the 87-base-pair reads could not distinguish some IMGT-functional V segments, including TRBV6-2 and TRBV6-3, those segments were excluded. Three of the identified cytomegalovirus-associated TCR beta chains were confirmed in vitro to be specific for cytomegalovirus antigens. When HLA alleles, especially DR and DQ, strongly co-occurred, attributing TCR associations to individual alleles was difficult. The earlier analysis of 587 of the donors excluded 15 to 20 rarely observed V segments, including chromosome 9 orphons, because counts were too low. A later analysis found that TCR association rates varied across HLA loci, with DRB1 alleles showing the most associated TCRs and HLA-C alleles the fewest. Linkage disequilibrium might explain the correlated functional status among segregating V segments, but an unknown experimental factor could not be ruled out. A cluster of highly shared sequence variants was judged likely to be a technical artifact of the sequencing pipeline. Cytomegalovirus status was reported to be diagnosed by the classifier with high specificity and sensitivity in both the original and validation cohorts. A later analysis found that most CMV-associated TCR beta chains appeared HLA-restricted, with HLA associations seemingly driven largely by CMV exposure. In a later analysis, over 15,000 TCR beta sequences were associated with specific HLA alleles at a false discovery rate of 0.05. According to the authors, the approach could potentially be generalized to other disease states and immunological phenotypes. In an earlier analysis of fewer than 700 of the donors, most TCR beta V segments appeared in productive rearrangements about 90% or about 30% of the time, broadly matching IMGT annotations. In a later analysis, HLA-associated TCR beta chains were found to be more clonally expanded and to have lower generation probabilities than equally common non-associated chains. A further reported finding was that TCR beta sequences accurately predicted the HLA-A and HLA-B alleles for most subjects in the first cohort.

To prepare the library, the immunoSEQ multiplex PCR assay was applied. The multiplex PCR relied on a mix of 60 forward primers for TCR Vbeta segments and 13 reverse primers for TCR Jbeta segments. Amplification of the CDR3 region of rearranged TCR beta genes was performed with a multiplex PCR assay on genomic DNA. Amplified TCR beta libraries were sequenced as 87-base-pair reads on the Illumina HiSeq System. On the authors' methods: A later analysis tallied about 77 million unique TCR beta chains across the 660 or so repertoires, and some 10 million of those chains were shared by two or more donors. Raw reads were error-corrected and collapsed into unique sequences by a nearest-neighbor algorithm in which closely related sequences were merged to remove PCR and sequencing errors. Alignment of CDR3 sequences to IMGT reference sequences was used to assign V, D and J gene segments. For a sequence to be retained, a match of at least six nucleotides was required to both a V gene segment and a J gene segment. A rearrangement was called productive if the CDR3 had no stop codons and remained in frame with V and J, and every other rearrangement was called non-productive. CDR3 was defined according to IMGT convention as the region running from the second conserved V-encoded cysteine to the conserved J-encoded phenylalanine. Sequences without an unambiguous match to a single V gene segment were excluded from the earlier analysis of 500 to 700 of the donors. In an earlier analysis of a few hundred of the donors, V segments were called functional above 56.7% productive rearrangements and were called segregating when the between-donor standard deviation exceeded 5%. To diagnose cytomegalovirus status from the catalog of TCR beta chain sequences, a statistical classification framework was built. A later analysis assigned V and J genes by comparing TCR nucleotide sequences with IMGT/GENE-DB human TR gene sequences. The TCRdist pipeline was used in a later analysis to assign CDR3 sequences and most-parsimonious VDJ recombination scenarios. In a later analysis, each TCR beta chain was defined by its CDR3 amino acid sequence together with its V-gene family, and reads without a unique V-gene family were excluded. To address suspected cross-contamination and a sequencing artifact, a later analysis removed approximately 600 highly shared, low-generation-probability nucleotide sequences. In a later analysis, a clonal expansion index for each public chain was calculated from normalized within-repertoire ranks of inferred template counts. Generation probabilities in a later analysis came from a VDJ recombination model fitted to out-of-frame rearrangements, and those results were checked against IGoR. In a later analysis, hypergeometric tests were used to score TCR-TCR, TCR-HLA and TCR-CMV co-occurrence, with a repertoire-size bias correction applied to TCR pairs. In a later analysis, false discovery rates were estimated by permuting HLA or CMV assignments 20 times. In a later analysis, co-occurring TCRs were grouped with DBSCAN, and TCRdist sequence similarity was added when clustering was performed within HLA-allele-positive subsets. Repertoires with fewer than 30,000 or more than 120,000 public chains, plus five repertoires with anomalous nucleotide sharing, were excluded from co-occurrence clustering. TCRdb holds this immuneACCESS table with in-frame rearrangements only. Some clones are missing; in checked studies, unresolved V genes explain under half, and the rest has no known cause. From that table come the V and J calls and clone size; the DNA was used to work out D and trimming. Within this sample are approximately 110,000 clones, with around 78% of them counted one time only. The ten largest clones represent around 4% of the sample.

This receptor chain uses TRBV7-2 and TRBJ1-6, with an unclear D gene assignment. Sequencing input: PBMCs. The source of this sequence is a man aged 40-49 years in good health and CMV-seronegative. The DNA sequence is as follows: TGTGCCAGCAGCTTAGGTGCACTATCCCATTCACCCCTCCACTTT. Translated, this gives CASSLGALSHSPLHF.